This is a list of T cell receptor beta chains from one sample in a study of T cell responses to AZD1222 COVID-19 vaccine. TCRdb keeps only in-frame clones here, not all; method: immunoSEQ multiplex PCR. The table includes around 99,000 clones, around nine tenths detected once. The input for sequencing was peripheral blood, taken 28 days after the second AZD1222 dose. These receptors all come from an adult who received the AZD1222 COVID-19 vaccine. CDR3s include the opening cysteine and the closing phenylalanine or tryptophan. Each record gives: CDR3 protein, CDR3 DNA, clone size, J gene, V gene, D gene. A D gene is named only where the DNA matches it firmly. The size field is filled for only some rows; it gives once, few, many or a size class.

cdr3_aa: CASSFSTGAATGYTF; cdr3_nt: TGTGCCAGCAGCTTTTCTACGGGAGCGGCTACTGGCTACACCTTC; clone_size: -; j_call: TRBJ1-2; v_call: TRBV11-2; d_call: -
cdr3_aa: CASSRGGGGKNIQYF; cdr3_nt: TGTGCCAGCAGCCGGGGCGGGGGAGGCAAAAACATTCAGTACTTC; clone_size: -; j_call: TRBJ2-4; v_call: TRBV7-2; d_call: TRBD2
cdr3_aa: CSAVARGRGYNEQFF; cdr3_nt: TGCAGCGCGGTAGCAAGGGGGCGCGGGTACAATGAGCAGTTCTTC; clone_size: -; j_call: TRBJ2-1; v_call: TRBV29-1; d_call: TRBD1
cdr3_aa: CASSESEVGTIYF; cdr3_nt: TGCGCCAGCAGTGAGTCGGAGGTTGGCACCATATATTTT; clone_size: medium-sized; j_call: TRBJ1-3; v_call: TRBV10-2; d_call: -
cdr3_aa: CASSLRGFPNTEAFF; cdr3_nt: TGTGCCAGCAGCTTGCGAGGGTTTCCGAACACTGAAGCTTTCTTT; clone_size: -; j_call: TRBJ1-1; v_call: TRBV28; d_call: -
cdr3_aa: CASSSFSFGGGYTF; cdr3_nt: TGTGCCAGCAGCTCCTTCAGTTTCGGGGGTGGCTACACCTTC; clone_size: -; j_call: TRBJ1-2; v_call: TRBV7-9; d_call: -
cdr3_aa: CASSQVKYSRYLYSNQPQHF; cdr3_nt: TGTGCCAGCAGCCAAGTGAAGTACAGCCGCTACCTTTATAGCAATCAGCCCCAGCATTTT; clone_size: once; j_call: TRBJ1-5; v_call: TRBV3-1/TRBV3-2; d_call: -
cdr3_aa: CASSLTGNSGNTIYF; cdr3_nt: TGTGCCAGCAGCTTGACAGGGAATTCTGGAAACACCATATATTTT; clone_size: once; j_call: TRBJ1-3; v_call: TRBV3-1/TRBV3-2; d_call: TRBD1
cdr3_aa: CASAHSLGSGNTIYF; cdr3_nt: TGTGCTAGTGCGCACTCCCTTGGCTCTGGAAACACCATATATTTT; clone_size: -; j_call: TRBJ1-3; v_call: TRBV12-5; d_call: -
cdr3_aa: CASRLTGAGNTIYF; cdr3_nt: TGTGCCAGCAGATTAACAGGGGCTGGAAACACCATATATTTT; clone_size: -; j_call: TRBJ1-3; v_call: TRBV14; d_call: TRBD1
cdr3_aa: CASSSEGGSSYNEQFF; cdr3_nt: TGTGCCAGCAGCTCAGAGGGGGGAAGCTCCTACAATGAGCAGTTCTTC; clone_size: -; j_call: TRBJ2-1; v_call: TRBV7-6; d_call: -
cdr3_aa: CASSLSRGGASGYTF; cdr3_nt: TGTGCCAGCAGTTTATCGAGAGGGGGCGCCTCTGGCTACACCTTC; clone_size: few; j_call: TRBJ1-2; v_call: TRBV27; d_call: TRBD1
cdr3_aa: CASSVDRDTFYEQYF; cdr3_nt: TGTGCCAGCAGTGTGGACAGGGATACCTTTTACGAGCAGTACTTC; clone_size: -; j_call: TRBJ2-7; v_call: TRBV2; d_call: TRBD1
cdr3_aa: CASSQDRNEKLFF; cdr3_nt: TGTGCCAGCAGCCAAGACAGGAATGAAAAACTGTTTTTT; clone_size: -; j_call: TRBJ1-4; v_call: TRBV14; d_call: -
cdr3_aa: CASSYGGNIQYF; cdr3_nt: TGTGCCAGCAGTTACGGGGGAAACATTCAGTACTTC; clone_size: -; j_call: TRBJ2-4; v_call: TRBV6-2/TRBV6-3; d_call: -
cdr3_aa: CASSEGRLGGEKLFF; cdr3_nt: TGTGCCAGCAGCGAAGGTCGCCTGGGGGGTGAAAAACTGTTTTTT; clone_size: -; j_call: TRBJ1-4; v_call: TRBV9; d_call: -
cdr3_aa: CASTFSGGATGELFF; cdr3_nt: TGTGCCAGCACCTTCTCCGGGGGTGCGACCGGGGAGCTGTTTTTT; clone_size: -; j_call: TRBJ2-2; v_call: TRBV3-1/TRBV3-2; d_call: -
cdr3_aa: CASSFSPLDAGNYGYTF; cdr3_nt: TGTGCCAGCAGTTTTAGCCCATTGGATGCGGGTAACTATGGCTACACCTTC; clone_size: -; j_call: TRBJ1-2; v_call: TRBV28; d_call: -
cdr3_aa: CASSPLSRTVLTDTQYF; cdr3_nt: TGCGCCAGCAGTCCCCTAAGCAGGACAGTCCTTACAGATACGCAGTATTTT; clone_size: -; j_call: TRBJ2-3; v_call: TRBV23-1; d_call: -
cdr3_aa: CAISDRPPEAFF; cdr3_nt: TGTGCCATCAGCGACAGGCCACCAGAAGCTTTCTTT; clone_size: few; j_call: TRBJ1-1; v_call: TRBV10-3; d_call: -
cdr3_aa: CASSSQNRVSTEAFF; cdr3_nt: TGTGCCAGCAGTTCCCAGAACAGGGTGTCTACTGAAGCTTTCTTT; clone_size: -; j_call: TRBJ1-1; v_call: TRBV28; d_call: -
cdr3_aa: CASSAAQGLGSPLHF; cdr3_nt: TGTGCCAGCAGTGCCGCCCAGGGGTTGGGCTCACCCCTCCACTTT; clone_size: -; j_call: TRBJ1-6; v_call: TRBV28; d_call: -
cdr3_aa: CASSQETGYYEQYF; cdr3_nt: TGTGCCAGCAGCCAAGAGACGGGCTACTACGAGCAGTACTTC; clone_size: -; j_call: TRBJ2-7; v_call: TRBV4-2; d_call: -
cdr3_aa: CASSLPSSGVDETQYF; cdr3_nt: TGTGCCAGCAGCTTGCCCTCTAGTGGGGTTGATGAGACCCAGTACTTC; clone_size: -; j_call: TRBJ2-5; v_call: TRBV5-4; d_call: -